The 10 T cell receptor beta chains listed next were all sequenced from one sample in a study of cytomegalovirus exposure and HLA in healthy donors listed by TCRdb under 2017. The library came from the immunoSEQ multiplex PCR assay. The multiplex PCR relied on a mix of 60 forward primers for TCR Vbeta segments and 13 reverse primers for TCR Jbeta segments. TCRdb took this table from immuneACCESS and kept in-frame rearrangements with V and J called. Such tables lack part of the clones; where checked against another copy, unresolved V genes explain under half of the gap, and the rest is unexplained. A total of 100,000 or so clones appear in this sample, 80% to 90% of them only once. 3% to 3.5% of the sample rests with the top ten. The specimen was PBMCs. The receptors were gathered from a man aged 30-40 years in good health and CMV-seropositive.

A note on this clone: The sample contains more than one DNA sequence encoding this CDR3. This sequence joins TRBV29-1 and TRBJ2-7; 7 bases are a match to TRBD2. This CDR3 is built from 12 residues. Germline lookup yields CDR1 SQVTM and CDR2 ANQGSEA. The V segment lost 5 bases and the J segment 2 bases; nucleotides outside the gene matches: 3. Here the CDR3 reads CSVSSGTYEQYF. CDR3 nucleotide sequence: TGCAGCGTTTCAAGCGGGACCTACGAGCAGTACTTC.

The J gene is TRBJ1-4, the V gene TRBV29-1, with no clear D. Germline V gives CDR1 SQVTM, CDR2 ANQGSEA. This CDR3 is built from 15 residues. Trimming removed 1 base from V and 8 bases from J, with 17 bases in between. CDR3 sequence reads: CSVEGGLGRDEKLFF. For the CDR3, the DNA is TGCAGCGTTGAAGGCGGGCTAGGGCGAGACGAAAAACTGTTTTTT.

This clone appeared a few times. The chain recombines TRBV19 with TRBJ2-5; TRBD1 might be the D (5 bases). V was clipped by 9 bases and J by 2 bases, with 13 bases between them. CDR3 length equals 13 residues. Per germline, CDR1 LNHDA and CDR2 SQIVND (reference sequence). The DNA of the CDR3 is TGTGCCAGCCTCGACAGAAATCAAGAGACCCAGTACTTC. It specifies CASLDRNQETQYF. Combining the CDR3 with reference TRBV19 and TRBJ2-5 gives the whole variable domain DGGITQSPKYLFRKEGQNVTLSCEQNLNHDAMYWYRQDPGQGLRLIYYSQIVNDFQKGDIAEGYSVSREKKESFPLTVTSAQKNPTAFYLCASLDRNQETQYFGPGTRLLVL.

The V call is TRBV6-1, the J call TRBJ2-3; D perhaps matches TRBD2 (6 bases). The CDR3 contains 16 residues. In germline, CDR1 is MNHNS, CDR2 SASEGT. The V gene lost 0 bases and the J gene lost 4 bases, with 14 bases spanning the gap. For the CDR3, the DNA is TGTGCCAGCAGTGAAGCTTTAGCCGGGGGAGCAGATACGCAGTATTTT. It is translated as CASSEALAGGADTQYF.

The rearrangement joins TRBV28 to TRBJ2-2; no clear D. Germline CDR1 reads MDHEN; CDR2 reads SYDVKM. Between the trimmed V and J ends, which lost 10 bases and 4 bases, there was a span of 10 bases. CDR3 size: 12 residues. The CDR3 DNA reads as TGTGCCATCGGGTCCTTCACCGGGGAGCTGTTTTTT. This translates into CAIGSFTGELFF.

The rearrangement uses TRBV16 and TRBJ2-1; 10 positions agree with TRBD2. Germline V gene lookup returns CDR1 KGHSY and CDR2 FQNENV. The CDR3 loop spans 17 amino acids. The V and J ends lost 4 bases and 8 bases, in that order; junction bases with no gene match: 14. In nucleotides, the CDR3 is TGTGCCAGCAGCCGGAGGCTAGCGGGAGCTATAGGTCATGAGCAGTTCTTC. The encoded protein is CASSRRLAGAIGHEQFF.

The rearrangement links TRBV6-5 to TRBJ1-1; possible D gene TRBD1, 5 bases. V lost 5 bases to trimming and J lost 5 bases, with 12 bases between them. Germline CDR1 is MNHEY and CDR2 is SVGAGI. The CDR3 length is 13 residues. CDR3 region: CASSHGAGTEAFF. CDR3 sequence (DNA): TGTGCCAGCAGTCACGGGGCGGGAACTGAAGCTTTCTTT.

V and J are TRBV5-6 and TRBJ2-7; 7 positions agree with TRBD2. The CDR3 length is 13 residues. Germline CDR1 and CDR2: SGHDT and YYEEEE. Unmatched junction bases numbered 7, after V lost 6 bases and J lost 4 bases. CDR3 nucleotides: TGTGCCAGCACCTCGACTAGCTCATACGAGCAGTACTTC. Translation gives CASTSTSSYEQYF. The full variable domain, completed using reference TRBV5-6 and TRBJ2-7, is DAGVTQSPTHLIKTRGQQVTLRCSPKSGHDTVSWYQQALGQGPQFIFQYYEEEERQRGNFPDRFSGHQFPNYSSELNVNALLLGDSALYLCASTSTSSYEQYFGPGTRLTVT.

The chain joins TRBV18 to TRBJ2-2; no definite D call. V lost 3 bases to trimming and J lost 0 bases, with 8 bases between them. In germline, CDR1 is KGHSH, CDR2 LQKENI. The CDR3 spans 15 residues. The CDR3 sequence: CASSPGTANTGELFF. CDR3 bases: TGTGCCAGCTCACCCGGTACGGCGAACACCGGGGAGCTGTTTTTT.

This clone turned up a few times. The chain recombines TRBV6-5 with TRBJ1-2, with D unclear. Germline V CDR1 and CDR2: MNHEY, SVGAGI. The ends were cut back, 4 bases at V and 3 bases at J, with 15 bases in the middle. The CDR3 sequence is 15 residues long. The CDR3 DNA is TGTGCCAGCAGTTGGCGAGCGGGGTCGGACTATGGCTACACCTTC. It yields the protein CASSWRAGSDYGYTF.